This T cell receptor beta chain was retrieved from a study of blood T cells in healthy people across ages. The second PCR ran 7 to 11 cycles with a sample-barcoded 5' primer and J-beta primers. TCRdb passed the 5' RACE reads through MiXCR, listing each CDR3 protein once. This table has over a million distinct CDR3 sequences, 40% to 50% appearing once. This CDR3 contains 15 residues. V shed 0 bases and J shed 7 bases, with 17 bases lying between them. Germline CDR1 SGHRS, CDR2 YFSETQ. Sequencing input: blood. The chain recombines TRBV5-1 with TRBJ2-7; D might be TRBD1 or TRBD2, each matching 6 bases. The sequence came from an older woman in good health. CDR3 sequence: CASSLEPGQTREQYF. DNA for the CDR3: TGCGCCAGCAGCTTGGAGCCCGGACAGACTAGGGAGCAGTACTTC.